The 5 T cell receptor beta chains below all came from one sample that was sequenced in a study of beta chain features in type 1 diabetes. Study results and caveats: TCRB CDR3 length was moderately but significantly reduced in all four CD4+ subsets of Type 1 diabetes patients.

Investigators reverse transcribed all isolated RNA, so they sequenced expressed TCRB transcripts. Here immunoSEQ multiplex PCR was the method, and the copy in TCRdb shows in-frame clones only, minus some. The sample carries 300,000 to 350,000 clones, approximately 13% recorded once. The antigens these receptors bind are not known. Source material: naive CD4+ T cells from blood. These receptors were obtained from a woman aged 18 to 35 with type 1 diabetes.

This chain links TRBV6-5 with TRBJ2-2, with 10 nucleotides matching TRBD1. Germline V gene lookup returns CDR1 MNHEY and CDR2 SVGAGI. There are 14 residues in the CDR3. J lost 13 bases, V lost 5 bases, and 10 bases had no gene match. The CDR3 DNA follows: TGTGCCAGCAGTGAGCGGGACAGGGGTGGCGGGCTGTTTTTT. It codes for CASSERDRGGGLFF.

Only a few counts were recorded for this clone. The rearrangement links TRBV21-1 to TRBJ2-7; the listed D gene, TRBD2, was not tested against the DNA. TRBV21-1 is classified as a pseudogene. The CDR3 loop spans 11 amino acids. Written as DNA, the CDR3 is TGTGCCAGCGTCCCTAGCAACGAGCAGTACGTC. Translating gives CASVPSNEQYV.

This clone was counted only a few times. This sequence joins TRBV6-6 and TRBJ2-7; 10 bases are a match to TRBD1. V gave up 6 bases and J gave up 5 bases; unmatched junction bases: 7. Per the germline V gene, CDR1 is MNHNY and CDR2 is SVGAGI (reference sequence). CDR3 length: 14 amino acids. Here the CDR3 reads CASSPTGGWNEQYF. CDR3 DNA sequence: TGTGCCAGCAGCCCGACAGGGGGCTGGAACGAGCAGTACTTC.

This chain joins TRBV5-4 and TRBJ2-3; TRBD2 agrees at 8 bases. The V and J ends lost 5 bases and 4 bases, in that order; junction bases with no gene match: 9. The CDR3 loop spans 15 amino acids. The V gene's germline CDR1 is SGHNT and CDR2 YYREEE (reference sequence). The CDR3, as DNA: TGTGCCAGCAGTAACGGACTAGCAGCTGCAGATACGCAGTATTTT. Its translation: CASSNGLAAADTQYF.

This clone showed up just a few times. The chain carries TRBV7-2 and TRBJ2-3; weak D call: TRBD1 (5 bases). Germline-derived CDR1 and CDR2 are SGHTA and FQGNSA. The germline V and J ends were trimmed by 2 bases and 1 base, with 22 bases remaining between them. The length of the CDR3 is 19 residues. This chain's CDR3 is CASSLRAVGRAARTDTQYF. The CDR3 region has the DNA TGTGCCAGCAGCTTAAGGGCGGTAGGCAGGGCAGCTCGCACAGATACGCAGTATTTT.